These T cell receptor beta chains were read from a single sample in a study of T-cell memory formation after mild COVID-19. TCRdb ran MiXCR on the 5' RACE reads and lists one entry per CDR3 protein. The table records around 190,000 distinct CDR3 sequences, approximately 17% of them present only once. The sample taken for sequencing was PBMCs or a T cell subset sorted from them (not recorded which). The source of these receptors is a man between 18 and 29 years old who had mild COVID-19 (a few samples of this study predate the infection). Cell type and time point are not known. CDR3s include the opening cysteine and the closing phenylalanine or tryptophan. The D gene is left open where the match is weak. Clone size is given for some rows only: seen once, a few or many times, or a class if the clone is expanded.

few,TRBV12-3/TRBV12-4,.,TRBJ2-3,TGTGCCAGCAGTTCTCGAGGGGCGGTCGGAGATACGCAGTATTTT,CASSSRGAVGDTQYF
.,TRBV20-1,TRBD2,TRBJ2-3,TGCAGTGTGGGCCGGGCTAGCGGGGCCACAGATACGCAGTATTTT,CSVGRASGATDTQYF
many,TRBV7-9,.,TRBJ2-3,TGTGCCAGCAGCTTTTCCGTCTCAGATACGCAGTATTTT,CASSFSVSDTQYF
few,TRBV5-1,.,TRBJ2-5,TGCGCCAGCAGCCGGAGTAGGGCAGGGGGACTGCAAGAGACCCAGTACTTC,CASSRSRAGGLQETQYF
few,TRBV7-8,.,TRBJ2-1,TGTGCCAGCAGCTTAGTTGGGGGGGCGGGGTCCTACAATGAGCAGTTCTTC,CASSLVGGAGSYNEQFF
.,TRBV5-1,TRBD1,TRBJ1-1,TGCGCCAGCAGCAGGGACAGTCATGGGACTGAAGCTTTCTTT,CASSRDSHGTEAFF
.,TRBV20-1,TRBD2,TRBJ2-7,TGCAGTGCTTCCCTGAGGGCCCCGGGGGGGTACGAGCAGTACTTC,CSASLRAPGGYEQYF
.,TRBV7-9,.,TRBJ1-1,TGTGCCAGCAGCTCTAGGGCAGGGAGCCGCACTGAAGCTTTCTTT,CASSSRAGSRTEAFF
.,TRBV7-7,TRBD2,TRBJ2-1,TGTGCTAGCAGCTTAGCGGGAGGGCCCTCCTACAATGAGCAGTTCTTC,CASSLAGGPSYNEQFF
many,TRBV12-5,.,TRBJ2-3,TGTGCTAGTGGCACTGACAGGTCAGATACGCAGTATTTT,CASGTDRSDTQYF
.,TRBV7-2,.,TRBJ1-5,TGTGCCAGCAGCTTAGCGCAGGGTAGCGGCCAGCCCCAGCATTTT,CASSLAQGSGQPQHF
.,TRBV28,.,TRBJ1-4,TGTGCCAGCAAGGAGGGTACTAATGAAAAACTGTTTTTT,CASKEGTNEKLFF
few,TRBV5-1,.,TRBJ2-3,TGCGCCAGCACCCTCTGGGCGAGCACAGATACGCAGTATTTT,CASTLWASTDTQYF
.,TRBV20-1,.,TRBJ1-3,TGCAGTGCTAGAGATCTTGGGATTGGAAACACCATATATTTT,CSARDLGIGNTIYF
few,TRBV4-2,TRBD1,TRBJ1-4,TGCGCCAGCAGCCACCGGGACAGGGGCGGTGGGGAACTGTTTTTT,CASSHRDRGGGELFF
.,TRBV18,.,TRBJ2-7,TGTGCCAGCTCACCCAGTCGCGGGGCGGTCTACGAGCAGTACTTC,CASSPSRGAVYEQYF
.,TRBV4-3,.,TRBJ1-6,TGCGCCAGCAGCCAAATCCACGGTGCTTATTCACCCCTCCACTTT,CASSQIHGAYSPLHF
.,TRBV29-1,.,TRBJ1-3,TGCAGCGCCGGGACGGGGAACACCATATATTTT,CSAGTGNTIYF
.,TRBV5-1,.,TRBJ1-1,TGCGCCAGCAGCTTAGACAGTACCAACACTGAAGCTTTCTTT,CASSLDSTNTEAFF
few,TRBV4-2,.,TRBJ1-1,TGTGCCAGCAGCCAAGGGGGAGTTATGAACACTGAAGCTTTCTTT,CASSQGGVMNTEAFF
few,TRBV20-1,.,TRBJ1-4,TGCAGTGCTGCCCTACAGGGTAGGGCTAATGAAAAACTGTTTTTT,CSAALQGRANEKLFF
few,TRBV18,.,TRBJ2-7,TGTGCCAGCTCAGGGTCGGAGGGCTCCGAGCAGTACTTC,CASSGSEGSEQYF
.,TRBV9,.,TRBJ2-2,TGTGCCAGCAGCGTAGATAGCGTGTACACCGGGGAGCTGTTTTTT,CASSVDSVYTGELFF
few,TRBV7-2,.,TRBJ1-1,TGTGCCAGCAGCTCCCCGGCGGGGGGTCTGAACACTGAAGCTTTCTTT,CASSSPAGGLNTEAFF
.,TRBV9,TRBD1,TRBJ1-2,TGTGCCAGCAGCGCGACCCCACAACAGGGACAGGGCTATGGCTACACCTTC,CASSATPQQGQGYGYTF
.,TRBV6-6,.,TRBJ2-7,TGTGCCAGCAGCAGCTCTGGCAGAACTTACGAGCAGTACTTC,CASSSSGRTYEQYF
.,TRBV5-1,.,TRBJ1-1,TGCGCCAGCAGCTTGGCAACCACCGGGCGCACTGAAGCTTTCTTT,CASSLATTGRTEAFF
.,TRBV12-3/TRBV12-4,.,TRBJ1-1,TGTGCCATCTCCAAAATGGGGTATACTGAAGCTTTCTTT,CAISKMGYTEAFF
.,TRBV12-3/TRBV12-4,TRBD2,TRBJ2-5,TGTGCCAGCAGTTTGGGAGCGGGGCCTCAAGAGACCCAGTACTTC,CASSLGAGPQETQYF
few,TRBV11-2,.,TRBJ2-3,TGTGCCAGCAGCGTGGGGTTGCCAGATACGCAGTATTTT,CASSVGLPDTQYF
many,TRBV29-1,.,TRBJ2-7,TGCAGCGTTGAAGGGAGGACTCTCACCGGGCAGTACTTC,CSVEGRTLTGQYF
.,TRBV6-5,.,TRBJ2-7,TGTGCCAGCAGCCAAGGGGGTTCCTACGAGCAGTACTTC,CASSQGGSYEQYF
.,TRBV7-2,.,TRBJ1-2,TGTGCCAGCAGGGCCGGGGCAAACTATGGCTACACCTTC,CASRAGANYGYTF
.,TRBV5-1,.,TRBJ2-3,TGCGCCAGCAGCTTGGCCGTGGGGAGCACAGATACGCAGTATTTT,CASSLAVGSTDTQYF
few,TRBV5-1,.,TRBJ2-3,TGCGCCAGCAGCCCTTGGGGGGACACAGATACGCAGTATTTT,CASSPWGDTDTQYF
few,TRBV24-1,.,TRBJ2-3,TGTGCCACCAGCCAGGGGACAGATACGCAGTATTTT,CATSQGTDTQYF
.,TRBV24-1,.,TRBJ1-5,TGTGCCACCAGTAGATCAGGGGACTATAGCAATCAGCCCCAGCATTTT,CATSRSGDYSNQPQHF
few,TRBV18,.,TRBJ2-5,TGTGCCAGCTCACCGAGCAGGTCGAAGGGCAAAGAGACCCAGTACTTC,CASSPSRSKGKETQYF
few,TRBV5-1,.,TRBJ1-5,TGCGCCAGCAGCTTGGGGGGGAAGGATCAGCCCCAGCATTTT,CASSLGGKDQPQHF
.,TRBV5-1,TRBD1,TRBJ1-5,TGCGCCAGCAGCTTGGGACAGGGACAGCAGCCCCAGCATTTT,CASSLGQGQQPQHF
.,TRBV6-1,.,TRBJ2-5,TGTGCCAGCAGTGAGTACAGATCGGGGCAAGAGACCCAGTACTTC,CASSEYRSGQETQYF
.,TRBV7-7,TRBD2,TRBJ2-5,TGTGCTAGCAGCTTAGGATCCGGGGGGGGCTCAGAGACCCAGTACTTC,CASSLGSGGGSETQYF
few,TRBV7-3,.,TRBJ2-1,TGTGCCAGCAGCTTAACTAGCTTGGGCAGGGGATCTAATGAGCAGTTCTTC,CASSLTSLGRGSNEQFF
.,TRBV15,TRBD2,TRBJ2-5,TGTGCCACCAGCAGAGATTTGGAGGGACTAGGGACCCAGTACTTC,CATSRDLEGLGTQYF
.,TRBV7-2,.,TRBJ2-1,TGTGCCAGCAGCCGGGTTGGAGACAATGAGCAGTTCTTC,CASSRVGDNEQFF